The present TCR beta chain was sequenced within a study of T cells and Merkel cell carcinoma outcomes. This CDR3 contains 15 residues. Germline CDR1 reads MNHEY; CDR2 reads SVGAGI. Trimming shortened V by 2 bases and J by 2 bases, and 13 bases separated the two germline ends. Repertoires were generated with immunoSEQ multiplex PCR, while TCRdb's copy carries only in-frame clones and drops some. Of about 15,000 clones in the sample, 81% are singletons; the top ten hold 9%. The sequence was collected from a human donor with Merkel cell carcinoma. The source material was tumor tissue from Merkel cell carcinoma. This chain uses TRBV6-5 with TRBJ2-7, with D possibly matching TRBD2 (5 bases). The CDR3 reads CASSYKAESAYEQYF. In DNA, the CDR3 is TGTGCCAGCAGTTACAAAGCGGAAAGCGCCTACGAGCAGTACTTC.